This T cell receptor (beta chain) emerged from a study of vaccination effects on CD4 cells after COVID-19 (dated 2022 in TCRdb). Background for the entire study: Across the study, the median time from the second dose to post-vaccine sampling was 72 days (range 14 to 241). SARS-CoV-2 spike-specific CD4+ TCR repertoires from before and after mRNA vaccination were compared in COVID-19 convalescent patients and in infection-naive vaccine recipients. A total of 10 COVID-19 convalescent patients and a handful of SARS-CoV-2-naive healthy vaccine recipients were included in the full study. Cultures from other donors in the study were sequenced using the Oncomine TCR Beta short-read assay on an Illumina iSeq 100.

In this sample, this clone turned up once. It lacks a known antigen. Per-base qualities were not stored, and no clone one base away is much larger. To identify antigen-specific CD4+ T cell clonotypes by their expansion, the ViraFEST assay first stimulated PBMC with viral peptide pools and then applied TCR sequencing. After approximately 11 days of culture, CD4+ T cells were isolated with the EasySep CD4+ T cell isolation kit. Participants received two doses of either the BNT162b2 or the mRNA-1273 mRNA SARS-CoV-2 vaccine. The absence of prior SARS-CoV-2 infection in healthy vaccine recipients was confirmed by negative nucleocapsid antibodies before and after vaccination. Each well held 1.5 million to 2 million PBMC cultured in IMDM containing approximately 5% human AB serum, 10 IU/ml IL-2 and gentamicin, along with around 9.4 ug/ml peptides. Half of the culture medium was replaced with fresh IL-2-containing medium on days 3 and 7. Each peptide stimulation condition was cultured in triplicate wells unless otherwise noted. PBMC were separated from whole blood using Ficoll-Paque Plus gradient centrifugation and were then either cryopreserved at -140C or used fresh. The spike proteins of SARS-CoV-2 and of the common cold coronaviruses HCoV-NL63, HCoV-OC43 and HCoV-229E were spanned by overlapping peptide pools. The QIAamp micro DNA kit was used to extract genomic DNA from the cultured CD4+ T cells.

The paper as a whole reports these results and caveats: Marked clonal contraction was observed in both infection-induced and vaccine-induced clones at late post-vaccination timepoints, consistent with waning T cell responses. The study was limited by a small number of convalescent patients, and early post-infection timepoints were lacking. In healthy vaccine recipients, vaccine-induced clones were almost all SARS-CoV-2 mono-reactive, with only 1 of 255 cross-reactive with common cold coronaviruses.

Libraries were made using the immunoSEQ multiplex PCR assay. TCR beta CDR3 sequencing was performed on DNA from the cultured, isolated CD4+ T cells. The authors' pipeline ran thus. Non-productive TCR sequences were removed, reads were trimmed to the CDR3 region, and CDR3s of at least 7 amino acids were retained. The MANAFEST web app was used to pick out antigen-specific clonotypes by comparing their expansion in peptide wells with that in reference cultures. For clones to be considered positive, expansion at FDR<0.05 versus reference and all other wells, an odds ratio above 5, and a frequency above 0.1% in two replicate wells were required. A clonotype was defined as cross-reactive if the clonotype was significantly expanded both in SARS-CoV-2 spike wells and in at least one common cold coronavirus spike condition. CDR3 similarity was assessed by Levenshtein distance using the stringdist R package, and unrooted trees were constructed with ape in R 3.6.1. This immuneACCESS table, as held by TCRdb, lists in-frame sequences with V and J called but not all clones. Of the missing ones, under half trace to an unresolved V gene in checked studies; the others have no known cause. The DNA gave D and trimming, while V, J and clone size come from that table. In this sample the table shows 55,000 to 70,000 clones, about 80% of which occur a single time. 0.75% to 1% of the sample goes to the ten largest clones.

The germline ends are 12 bases apart after V is trimmed by 3 bases and J by 2 bases. Including cysteine and phenylalanine, the CDR3 has 15 amino acids. The sequence is cut down to CDR3 DNA, 45 bases in frame from base 1. CDR1 and CDR2, looked up from the germline V gene, are SGHDT and YYEEEE. The source was CD4+ T cells from PBMCs cultured with HCoV-OC43 spike peptides, collected after COVID-19 vaccination. The sample's cell subset or site label, in plain terms: HCoV-OC43 spike overlapping peptide pool stimulation. Recombination linked TRBV5-6 to TRBJ1-5; TRBD1 is possibly the D segment (5 matching bases). The clonotype comes from a human donor who received a COVID-19 vaccine. The CDR3 loop reads CASSSRDWGNQPQHF. The sequenced DNA: TGTGCCAGCAGCTCGAGGGACTGGGGCAATCAGCCCCAGCATTTT.